What follows are 26 T cell receptor beta chains derived from one specimen sequenced in a study of post-analysis software for immune sequencing data. Broader study findings: The five TRBV segments detected at higher frequency in patients than in controls included TRBV5-6, TRBV5-1 and TRBV20-1.

Unique molecular identifiers were present in the TCR beta cDNA libraries. TCRdb fed the PCR reads into MiXCR, producing one record per CDR3 protein. The sample records roughly 400,000 distinct CDR3 sequences, 35% to 45% being singletons. Antigens of these TCRs are unknown. Sequencing input: blood. These receptors came from a girl aged 2-15 years with multiple sclerosis.

This clonotype was seen a handful of times. Germline is not matched at one junction end, which may reflect a read error. V is TRBV6-5 and J is TRBJ2-7; D may be TRBD1 (6 bases). CDR1 MNHEY and CDR2 SVGAGI come from the germline V gene. The CDR3 length is 13 residues. In DNA form, the CDR3 reads TGTGCCAGCGGTTACAGGGATTCCTACGAGCAGTACTTC. Residues: CASGYRDSYEQYF.

The chain has TRBV7-2 and TRBJ2-7, with 8 bases matching TRBD2. The closer fit of TRBJ2-5 to the DNA end suggests the J call may be wrong. The germline gives CDR1 SGHTA, CDR2 FQGNSA. There are 15 residues in the CDR3. The CDR3 sequence: CASSLQGGRKETQYF. CDR3 nucleotides: TGTGCCAGCAGCTTACAAGGCGGGAGGAAAGAGACCCAGTACTTC.

This chain links TRBV5-1 with TRBJ2-3; perhaps TRBD2 as D (5 bases). V gave up 0 bases and J gave up 3 bases, with 11 bases separating them. Germline V gene lookup returns CDR1 SGHRS and CDR2 YFSETQ. The CDR3 sequence is 15 residues long. The CDR3 sequence: CASSLGARVTDTQYF. CDR3 in DNA: TGCGCCAGCAGCTTGGGGGCGAGGGTTACAGATACGCAGTATTTT.

The rearrangement joins TRBV7-3 to TRBJ2-1; 9 bases are shared with TRBD2. The germline gives CDR1 SGHTA, CDR2 FQGTGA. The CDR3 has 19 amino acids. With 1 base clipped from V and 6 bases from J, the junction kept 16 bases outside the gene matches. The CDR3 coding sequence is TGTGCCAGCAGCTTAATCCTTCACGAGGCGGGGGGGCCCCTCAATGAGCAGTTCTTC. Its protein product is CASSLILHEAGGPLNEQFF.

This clonotype was counted a single time. The chain joins TRBV12-3 or TRBV12-4 to TRBJ2-2; 7 bases line up with TRBD2. This CDR3 has 14 amino acids. V dropped 6 bases and J dropped 4; count of bases not matched to a gene: 5. DNA of the CDR3: TGTGCCAGCAGCGGGGAGGGGCCCACCGGGGAGCTGTTTTTT. This codes for CASSGEGPTGELFF.

This chain connects TRBV7-2 to TRBJ2-1, with D hard to call. V was shortened by 6 bases and J by 7 bases, with 16 bases between the two germline ends. Germline V gene sequence: CDR1 SGHTA, CDR2 FQGNSA. The CDR3 spans 14 residues. The CDR3 sequence: CASSPTSLLNEQFF. CDR3 DNA: TGTGCCAGCAGTCCGACGTCCCTACTAAATGAGCAGTTCTTC. Using reference TRBV7-2 and TRBJ2-1 for the parts outside the CDR3, the full variable domain is GAGVSQSPSNKVTEKGKDVELRCDPISGHTALYWYRQSLGQGLEFLIYFQGNSAPDKSGLPSDRFSAERTGGSVSTLTIQRTQQEDSAVYLCASSPTSLLNEQFFGPGTRLTVL.

This clonotype was seen more than once but under ten times. The rearrangement joins TRBV7-9 to TRBJ2-1, with TRBD2 identical over 14 bases. The CDR3 is made up of 17 amino acids. V shed 4 bases, J shed 8 bases, and the junction held 10 bases outside the gene matches. Germline CDR1 reads SEHNR; CDR2 reads FQNEAQ (reference sequence). CDR3 amino acids: CASSSVPGTSGSDEQFF. The CDR3 DNA sequence: TGTGCCAGCAGCTCAGTGCCCGGGACTAGCGGGAGTGATGAGCAGTTCTTC. Looking up the rest from reference TRBV7-9 and TRBJ2-1 gives the full variable domain: DTGVSQNPRHKITKRGQNVTFRCDPISEHNRLYWYRQTLGQGPEFLTYFQNEAQLEKSRLLSDRFSAERPKGSFSTLEIQRTEQGDSAMYLCASSSVPGTSGSDEQFFGPGTRLTVL.

This chain uses TRBV2 with TRBJ1-6; TRBD1 matches 7 bases. Germline trimming cut 4 bases from V and 7 bases from J; bases unmatched to any gene: 4. The CDR3 is 14 amino acids. Germline values: CDR1 SNHLY, CDR2 FYNNEI. CDR3 sequence reads: CASSGTGRNSPLHF. Written as DNA, the CDR3 is TGTGCCAGCAGTGGGACAGGCCGAAATTCACCCCTCCACTTT.

V gene TRBV4-1 combines with J gene TRBJ1-2; TRBD1 matches 10 bases. From germline, CDR1 is MGHRA and CDR2 YSYEKL. J was trimmed by 5 bases and V by 6 bases; bases with no gene match: 6. The CDR3 consists of 14 residues. The chain's CDR3 is CASSAPGQGYGYTF. The CDR3 nucleotides read TGCGCCAGCAGTGCTCCGGGACAGGGGTATGGCTACACCTTC.

The J gene is TRBJ2-7, the V gene TRBV28; TRBD1 agrees at 7 bases. V lost 7 bases, J lost 1 base, and 13 bases stayed unmatched. The CDR3 length is 16 residues. The germline gives CDR1 MDHEN, CDR2 SYDVKM. The CDR3 loop is CASTQTRQGWSYEQYF. CDR3 nucleotides: TGTGCCAGCACCCAAACCAGACAGGGATGGTCCTACGAGCAGTACTTC.

The chain links TRBV27 to TRBJ2-5; TRBD2 aligns across 8 bases. Judging by the DNA end, TRBJ2-7 fits better; the J call may be wrong. Germline V gene lookup returns CDR1 MNHEY and CDR2 SMNVEV (reference sequence). The CDR3 spans 17 residues. The CDR3: CASSLYSGEVPFYEQYF. The DNA of the CDR3 is TGTGCCAGCAGTTTATATAGCGGGGAGGTCCCCTTTTACGAGCAGTACTTC.

This rearrangement joins TRBV3-1 to TRBJ1-1; D is ambiguous. Germline V lookup: CDR1 LGHDT, CDR2 YNNKEL (reference sequence). This CDR3 spans 17 amino acids. Trimming took 1 base from V and 0 from J, leaving 15 bases between them. CDR3 in DNA: TGTGCCAGCAGCCAAGTTTTCATGGGTGGTATGAACACTGAAGCTTTCTTT. Amino acids: CASSQVFMGGMNTEAFF.

The chain carries TRBV10-3 and TRBJ2-3, with TRBD2 matching 11 bases. Looked up from germline, CDR1 is ENHRY and CDR2 is SYGVKD. J lost 0 bases, V lost 8 bases, and 1 base had no gene match. The CDR3 extends over 14 amino acids. CDR3 region: CAISSGRSTDTQYF. The CDR3 DNA reads as TGTGCCATCTCTAGCGGGAGGAGCACAGATACGCAGTATTTT.

This clonotype was seen at least ten times. The chain joins TRBV29-1 to TRBJ2-7; D is perhaps TRBD1 (5 bases). The CDR3 totals 16 residues. Trimming removed 1 base from V and 2 bases from J, with 18 bases in between. Germline values: CDR1 SQVTM, CDR2 ANQGSEA. CDR3 loop: CSVEGVEQDTTYEQYF. CDR3 nucleotides: TGCAGCGTTGAAGGGGTGGAACAGGACACGACCTACGAGCAGTACTTC.

This clonotype was seen a handful of times. The chain is built from TRBV7-6 and TRBJ2-5; TRBD2 matches 9 bases. V lost 2 bases, J lost 12 bases, and 7 bases stayed unmatched. The CDR3 length is 13 residues. In germline, CDR1 is SGHVS, CDR2 FNYEAQ. The DNA for the CDR3 is TGTGCCAGCAGCTTAACGCTAGCGGGGAAGAAGTACTTC. It yields the protein CASSLTLAGKKYF.

This clonotype came up a few times. This chain links TRBV10-3 with TRBJ1-3; D remains unclear. CDR1 is ENHRY and CDR2 is SYGVKD in the germline V gene. The CDR3 consists of 17 residues. V lost 0 bases and J 0 bases, leaving 12 bases between the germline ends. CDR3 amino acids: CAISESKGIGSGNTIYF. In DNA, the CDR3 is TGTGCCATCAGTGAGTCCAAGGGTATCGGCTCTGGAAACACCATATATTTT.

This sequence joins TRBV5-1 and TRBJ2-1; a weak D match, TRBD2 (7 bases). This CDR3 has 14 residues. V dropped 0 bases and J dropped 4 bases, with 8 bases sitting between them. Germline CDR1 and CDR2: SGHRS and YFSETQ. The CDR3 region is CASSLEGGYNEQFF. CDR3 DNA: TGCGCCAGCAGCTTGGAGGGGGGGTACAATGAGCAGTTCTTC.

The sample holds a few counts of this clonotype. The chain links TRBV7-2 to TRBJ1-1; D gene ambiguous. Germline CDR1 is SGHTA and CDR2 is FQGNSA. V lost 4 bases and J 6 bases, leaving 12 bases between the germline ends. There are 13 residues in the CDR3. CDR3 residues: CASSSRVSAEAFF. For the CDR3, the DNA is TGTGCCAGCAGCTCAAGGGTTTCCGCTGAAGCTTTCTTT.

This chain uses TRBV4-3 with TRBJ2-1, with 9 bases lining up with TRBD2. J gave up 6 bases and V 1 base, and 4 bases lay outside the gene matches. This CDR3 is built from 15 residues. The germline V gene has CDR1 LGHNA and CDR2 YSLEER. The CDR3 region is CASSQGLAGINEQFF. Written as DNA, the CDR3 is TGCGCCAGCAGCCAAGGGCTAGCGGGGATCAATGAGCAGTTCTTC.

V usage is TRBV12-3 or TRBV12-4 and J usage is TRBJ1-5; 7 nucleotides agree with TRBD1. V shed 5 bases and J 4 bases; nucleotides not matched to a gene: 8. This CDR3 spans 15 amino acids. CDR3 bases: TGTGCCAGCAGTCCCGAGGACAGGATAAATCAGCCCCAGCATTTT. It encodes CASSPEDRINQPQHF.

V gene TRBV12-3 or TRBV12-4 combines with J gene TRBJ2-7, with 9 bases that match TRBD2. J gave up 6 bases and V 11 bases, and 20 bases lay outside the gene matches. The CDR3 has 16 amino acids. CDR3 residues: CAGTQSSGGGGGEQYF. Written as DNA, the CDR3 is TGTGCCGGCACCCAGAGTTCGGGCGGGGGGGGAGGCGAGCAGTACTTC.

V is TRBV7-2 and J is TRBJ2-7; D remains unclear. The germline V and J ends were trimmed by 4 bases and 3 bases, with 16 bases remaining between them. Germline V gene sequence: CDR1 SGHTA, CDR2 FQGNSA. This CDR3 comprises 15 residues. CDR3 coding DNA: TGTGCCAGCAGCTATCTACCGGGTGATAACTACGAGCAGTACTTC. Translated, it gives CASSYLPGDNYEQYF.

This clonotype was picked up a small number of times. The chain couples TRBV24-1 to TRBJ1-1; TRBD1 is a possible D gene (5 bases). The CDR3 loop spans 12 amino acids. Trimming removed 3 bases at V and 8 bases at J, with 9 bases between. CDR1 and CDR2 (germline): KGHDR, SFDVKD. CDR3 nucleotide sequence: TGTGCCACCAGTGATGAGGGACGAGAAGCTTTCTTT. Amino acid sequence: CATSDEGREAFF.

This clonotype was counted only a few times. The chain has TRBV5-1 and TRBJ2-4; 9 nucleotides agree with TRBD2. The J call is uncertain, as TRBJ2-5 better fits the DNA end. The germline CDR1 and CDR2 sequences are SGHRS and YFSETQ. The CDR3 runs to 16 residues. The CDR3 DNA sequence: TGCGCCAGCAGCTTGGTAGGAGCGGGGGGCGTGGAGACCCAGTACTTC. Translation gives CASSLVGAGGVETQYF.

This chain connects TRBV24-1 to TRBJ2-3; 8 bases match TRBD2. CDR3 size: 16 residues. Trimming removed 2 bases from V and 5 bases from J; junction bases left unmatched: 8. Germline V CDR1 and CDR2: KGHDR, SFDVKD. The DNA of the CDR3 is TGTGCCACCAGTGATTCACTAGCGGTAGCGGGAGATACGCAGTATTTT. This sequence encodes CATSDSLAVAGDTQYF.

This clonotype was detected many times. This chain links TRBV7-2 with TRBJ2-7, with 7 bases identical to TRBD1. There are 16 residues in the CDR3. J lost 4 bases, V lost 3 bases, and 12 bases had no gene match. Per germline, CDR1 SGHTA and CDR2 FQGNSA. CDR3 protein: CASSLHNRGYTYEQYF. The CDR3 bases are TGTGCCAGCAGCTTGCACAACAGGGGCTACACTTACGAGCAGTACTTC.